This T cell receptor (beta chain) was obtained from a study of T cell changes during pregnancy in multiple sclerosis. Germline assignment: CDR1 SGHAT and CDR2 FQNNGV. V lost 4 bases, J lost 8 bases, and 10 bases stayed unmatched. CDR3 length: 17 residues. Assay used: immunoSEQ multiplex PCR; TCRdb lists only in-frame clones, some missing. The sample shows approximately 53,000 clones, 80% to 95% of them seen only once. This clone was seen just once. This specimen consisted of CD4+ T cells from peripheral blood mononuclear cells, obtained after pregnancy. This receptor was taken from a female donor in good health, enrolled as a control in a pregnancy study. V gene TRBV11-2 combines with J gene TRBJ2-1; TRBD2 agrees at 14 bases. CDR3 residues: CASSSLPGLAGVDEQFF. The DNA for the CDR3 is TGTGCCAGCAGCTCCCTCCCGGGACTAGCGGGAGTAGATGAGCAGTTCTTC.